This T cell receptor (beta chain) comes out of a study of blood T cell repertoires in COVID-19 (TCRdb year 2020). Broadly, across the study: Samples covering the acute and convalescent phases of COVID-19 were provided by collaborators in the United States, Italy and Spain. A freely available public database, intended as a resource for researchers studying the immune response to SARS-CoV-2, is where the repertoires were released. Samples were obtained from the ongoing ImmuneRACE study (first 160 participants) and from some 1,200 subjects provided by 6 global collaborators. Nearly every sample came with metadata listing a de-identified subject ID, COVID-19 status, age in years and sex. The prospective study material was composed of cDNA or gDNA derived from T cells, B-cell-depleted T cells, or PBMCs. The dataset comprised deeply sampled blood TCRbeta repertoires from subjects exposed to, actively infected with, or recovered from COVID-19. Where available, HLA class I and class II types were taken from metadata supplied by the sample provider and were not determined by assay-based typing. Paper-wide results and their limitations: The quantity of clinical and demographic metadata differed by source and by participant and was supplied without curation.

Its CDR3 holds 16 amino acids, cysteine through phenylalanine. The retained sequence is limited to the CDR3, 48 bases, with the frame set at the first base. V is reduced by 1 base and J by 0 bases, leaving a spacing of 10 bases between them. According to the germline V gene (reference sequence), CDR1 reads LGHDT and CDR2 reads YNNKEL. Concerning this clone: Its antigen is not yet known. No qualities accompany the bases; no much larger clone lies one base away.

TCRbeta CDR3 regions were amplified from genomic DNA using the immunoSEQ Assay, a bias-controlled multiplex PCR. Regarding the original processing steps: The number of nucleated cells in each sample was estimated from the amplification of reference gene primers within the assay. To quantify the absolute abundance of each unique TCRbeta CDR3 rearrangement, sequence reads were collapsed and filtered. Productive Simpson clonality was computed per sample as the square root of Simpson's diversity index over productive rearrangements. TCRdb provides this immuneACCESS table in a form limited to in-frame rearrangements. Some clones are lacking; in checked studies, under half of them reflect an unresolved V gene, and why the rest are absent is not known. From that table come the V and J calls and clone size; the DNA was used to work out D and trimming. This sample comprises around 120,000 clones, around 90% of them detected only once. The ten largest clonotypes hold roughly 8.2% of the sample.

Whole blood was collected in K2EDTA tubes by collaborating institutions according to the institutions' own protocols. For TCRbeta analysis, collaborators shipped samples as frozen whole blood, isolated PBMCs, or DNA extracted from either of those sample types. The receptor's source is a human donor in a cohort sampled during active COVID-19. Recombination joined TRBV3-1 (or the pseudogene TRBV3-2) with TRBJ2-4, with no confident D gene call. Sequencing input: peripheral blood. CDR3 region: CASSQATALAKNIQYF. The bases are TGTGCCAGCAGCCAAGCGACTGCTCTAGCCAAAAACATTCAGTACTTC.